The rows below give T cell receptor beta chains drawn from one sample of a study of blood T cells in healthy people across ages. TCRdb reprocessed the 5' RACE reads via MiXCR and lists one record per CDR3 protein. The top ten hold under 4.5% of the sample, which has nearly 800,000 distinct CDR3 sequences, approximately 25% seen once. This sample also belongs to another study, concerning T cells of mothers and their children.

The sequenced material came from blood. Every receptor here comes from a boy aged 5 to 17 in good health. Each CDR3 is given with its conserved first and last residue. Each record gives: D gene, V gene, clone size, J gene, CDR3 protein, CDR3 DNA. A D gene is named only where the DNA matches it firmly. Clone size is not always given. Where it is, it says once, few, many or a class for expanded clones.

>.|TRBV12-3/TRBV12-4|many|TRBJ2-7
CATGLDSYEQYF
TGTGCCACAGGACTTGATTCCTACGAGCAGTACTTC
>.|TRBV7-9|.|TRBJ2-7
CASSPMLDYAYEQYF
TGTGCCAGCAGCCCAATGTTGGACTATGCCTACGAGCAGTACTTC
>.|TRBV29-1|once|TRBJ1-2
CSVEDMGHPYTF
TGCAGCGTTGAAGATATGGGACACCCCTACACCTTC
>TRBD2|TRBV20-1|.|TRBJ2-4
CSARVAGGPFLTKNIQYF
TGCAGTGCTAGAGTGGCGGGAGGGCCTTTTTTAACCAAAAACATTCAGTACTTC
>.|TRBV6-5|.|TRBJ2-3
CASSRDGHTQYF
TGTGCCAGCAGTCGGGACGGCCATACGCAGTATTTT
>TRBD1|TRBV7-9|.|TRBJ1-5
CASSLRAGGYSNQPQHF
TGTGCCAGCAGCTTAAGAGCAGGGGGCTATAGCAATCAGCCCCAGCATTTT
>TRBD1|TRBV2|.|TRBJ1-6
CASSSQGQGLDSPLHF
TGTGCCAGCAGTTCCCAGGGACAGGGTCTTGACTCACCCCTCCACTTT
>TRBD2|TRBV28|few|TRBJ2-7
CASSPMMPGLAESYEQYF
TGTGCCAGCAGCCCAATGATGCCAGGACTAGCGGAATCCTACGAGCAGTACTTC
>TRBD1|TRBV29-1|few|TRBJ1-1
CSVGQGDEAFF
TGCAGCGTCGGACAGGGGGATGAAGCTTTCTTT
>.|TRBV5-1|few|TRBJ1-1
CASSIQQGYTEAFF
TGCGCCAGCAGTATTCAACAGGGATATACTGAAGCTTTCTTT
>.|TRBV11-1|.|TRBJ2-2
CASSLARGELFF
TGTGCCAGCAGCCTAGCGCGCGGGGAGCTGTTTTTT
>.|TRBV7-9|few|TRBJ2-3
CASSSLGGSTDTQYF
TGTGCCAGCAGCTCCTTGGGCGGGAGCACAGATACGCAGTATTTT
>TRBD2|TRBV28|.|TRBJ2-4
CASSNPVLGLAFFVNIQYF
TGTGCCAGCAGCAACCCGGTCCTCGGACTAGCGTTTTTTGTTAACATTCAGTACTTC
>.|TRBV7-2|few|TRBJ1-2
CASSGVTGIYGYTF
TGTGCCAGCAGCGGCGTAACAGGGATCTATGGCTACACCTTC
>TRBD2|TRBV29-1|few|TRBJ2-5
CSVPGLAVQETQYF
TGCAGCGTTCCGGGACTAGCGGTGCAAGAGACCCAGTACTTC
>TRBD2|TRBV5-1|.|TRBJ2-1
CASSKRGTSGGSSYNEQFF
TGCGCCAGCAGCAAGCGCGGGACTAGCGGGGGGAGCTCCTACAATGAGCAGTTCTTC
>.|TRBV7-2|many|TRBJ1-6
CASSLVFTSNSPLHF
TGTGCCAGCAGCTTAGTTTTTACTTCTAATTCACCCCTCCACTTT
>TRBD1|TRBV6-1|few|TRBJ2-1
CASSKTQGAWLGSEQFF
TGTGCCAGCAGTAAGACCCAGGGGGCATGGTTGGGGAGTGAGCAGTTCTTC
>.|TRBV14|few|TRBJ2-4
CASSRSGGLAKNIQYF
TGTGCCAGCAGCCGGAGCGGAGGCTTAGCCAAAAACATTCAGTACTTC
>TRBD1|TRBV29-1|few|TRBJ2-7
CSAAGTGGSEQYF
TGCAGCGCCGCGGGGACAGGGGGCTCCGAGCAGTACTTC
>.|TRBV20-1|.|TRBJ2-7
CSARVNSGPRRGEQYF
TGCAGTGCTAGGGTCAATTCGGGCCCAAGGAGGGGCGAGCAGTACTTC
>.|TRBV11-1|.|TRBJ2-3
CASSLRSWDTQYF
TGTGCCAGCAGCTTAAGGTCTTGGGATACGCAGTATTTT
>.|TRBV20-1|.|TRBJ2-1
CSATHREEQFF
TGCAGTGCTACTCACAGGGAGGAGCAGTTCTTC
>.|TRBV6-1|few|TRBJ1-6
CASIQGRDSPLHF
TGTGCCAGCATCCAGGGTCGTGATTCACCCCTCCACTTT
>TRBD1|TRBV25-1|.|TRBJ1-6
CASTGTGESPLHF
TGTGCCAGCACCGGGACAGGGGAGTCACCCCTCCACTTT
>.|TRBV4-3|.|TRBJ2-7
CASSQDNSGTATYEQYF
TGCGCCAGCAGCCAAGATAATTCCGGGACGGCCACCTACGAGCAGTACTTC
>.|TRBV4-3|few|TRBJ2-5
CASSQDHSGETQYF
TGCGCCAGCAGCCAAGATCACAGCGGAGAGACCCAGTACTTC
>TRBD1|TRBV4-3|.|TRBJ2-1
CASSQVTGGGSYNEQFF
TGCGCCAGCAGCCAAGTCACAGGGGGAGGCTCGTACAATGAGCAGTTCTTC
>.|TRBV4-3|.|TRBJ2-7
CASSQGVAEVYYEQYF
TGCGCCAGCAGCCAAGGGGTAGCGGAGGTATACTACGAGCAGTACTTC
>TRBD2|TRBV7-2|.|TRBJ2-5
CASPSSSGGETQYF
TGTGCCAGCCCCTCCAGTAGCGGGGGGGAGACCCAGTACTTC
>.|TRBV20-1|.|TRBJ2-3
CSARAYELIDTQYF
TGCAGTGCTAGAGCCTACGAATTAATAGATACGCAGTATTTT
>TRBD2|TRBV7-2|.|TRBJ2-2
CASSTGLAGGLVRTGELFF
TGTGCCAGCAGCACAGGGCTAGCGGGGGGGTTAGTTCGCACCGGGGAGCTGTTTTTT
>.|TRBV7-2|.|TRBJ1-5
CASSLAPGYQPQHF
TGTGCCAGCAGCTTAGCCCCCGGGTATCAGCCCCAGCATTTT
>.|TRBV7-9|few|TRBJ2-1
CASSLSLQTEQFF
TGTGCCAGCAGCTTATCCCTGCAGACCGAGCAGTTCTTC
>.|TRBV28|.|TRBJ1-5
CASSYHRARQPQHF
TGTGCCAGCAGCTACCACAGGGCGAGGCAGCCCCAGCATTTT
>.|TRBV20-1|.|TRBJ2-7
CSAPDTVGPHEQYF
TGCAGTGCTCCGGACACGGTCGGGCCCCACGAGCAGTACTTC
>.|TRBV20-1|few|TRBJ1-2
CSAAGTVEIRDGYTF
TGCAGTGCGGCGGGAACAGTGGAAATACGGGATGGCTACACCTTC
>.|TRBV28|.|TRBJ2-5
CASMLDRETQYF
TGTGCCAGCATGCTAGATCGGGAGACCCAGTACTTC